The entry below describes one TCR beta chain. This record belongs to a study of chemoradiotherapy in HPV16-positive cancers. J lost 11 bases, V lost 6 bases, and 7 bases had no gene match. This CDR3 comprises 12 residues. Germline V gene sequence: CDR1 ENHRY, CDR2 SYGVKD. TCRdb's table, derived via immunoSEQ multiplex PCR, lists solely in-frame clones and lacks some. Here the sample spans 2,500 to 3,500 clones, about four fifths being singletons. The sample in question was tumor tissue, obtained from a patient who underwent chemoradiotherapy. This chain connects TRBV10-3 to TRBJ2-7; TRBD1 matches at 10 bases. This sequence was found in a human donor with HPV-associated anogenital cancer. CDR3 protein: CAIRTGQGEKYF. As DNA, the CDR3 is TGTGCCATCAGAACCGGACAGGGGGAAAAGTACTTC.